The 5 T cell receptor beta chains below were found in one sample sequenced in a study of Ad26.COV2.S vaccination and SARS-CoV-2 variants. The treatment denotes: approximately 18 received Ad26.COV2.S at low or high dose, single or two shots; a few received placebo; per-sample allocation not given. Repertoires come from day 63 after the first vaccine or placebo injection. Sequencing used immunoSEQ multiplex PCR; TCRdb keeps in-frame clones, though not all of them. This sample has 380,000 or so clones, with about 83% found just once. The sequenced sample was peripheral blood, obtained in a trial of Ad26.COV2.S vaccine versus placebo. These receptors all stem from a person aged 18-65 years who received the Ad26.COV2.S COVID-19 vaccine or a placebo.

The CDR3 here is CASSLGQGDYEQYF. CDR3 DNA sequence: TGTGCCAGCAGTTTGGGACAGGGGGACTACGAGCAGTACTTC. The chain joins TRBV6-5 to TRBJ2-7; 11 bases agree with TRBD1. CDR3 length equals 14 residues. CDR1 MNHEY and CDR2 SVGAGI come from the germline V gene. The ends lost 4 bases at V and 3 bases at J; junction bases unmatched: 2.

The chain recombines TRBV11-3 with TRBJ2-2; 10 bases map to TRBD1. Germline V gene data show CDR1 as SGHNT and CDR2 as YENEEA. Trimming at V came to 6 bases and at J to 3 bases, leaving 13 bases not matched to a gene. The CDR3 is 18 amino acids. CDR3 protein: CASSLGDRGLGDTGELFF. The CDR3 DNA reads TGTGCCAGCAGTCTAGGGGACAGGGGTTTGGGAGACACCGGGGAGCTGTTTTTT.

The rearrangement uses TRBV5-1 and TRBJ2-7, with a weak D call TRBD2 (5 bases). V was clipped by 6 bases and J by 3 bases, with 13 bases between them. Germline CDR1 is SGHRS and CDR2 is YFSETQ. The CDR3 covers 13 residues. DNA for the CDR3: TGCGCCAGCAAGGCGGGCAGTAGCTACGAGCAGTACTTC. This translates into CASKAGSSYEQYF.

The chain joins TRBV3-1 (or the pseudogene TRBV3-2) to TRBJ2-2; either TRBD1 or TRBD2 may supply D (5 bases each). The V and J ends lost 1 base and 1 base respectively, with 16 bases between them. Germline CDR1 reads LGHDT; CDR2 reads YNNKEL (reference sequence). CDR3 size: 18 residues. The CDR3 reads CASSQVKQERMNTGELFF. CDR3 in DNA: TGTGCCAGCAGCCAAGTAAAACAGGAGCGGATGAACACCGGGGAGCTGTTTTTT.

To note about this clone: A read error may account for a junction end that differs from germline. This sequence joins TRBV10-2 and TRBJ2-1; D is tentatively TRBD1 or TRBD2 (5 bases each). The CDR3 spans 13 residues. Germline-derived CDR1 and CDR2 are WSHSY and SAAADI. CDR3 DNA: TGCGCCAGCAGTGCGACCGGGACCATTGAGAAGTTCTTC. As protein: CASSATGTIEKFF.